What follows is one T cell receptor (beta chain) and its context. The antigen remains unidentified. Trimming cost V 4 bases and J 6 bases, with 17 bases left between them. Germline values: CDR1 SGDLS, CDR2 YYNGEE. The CDR3 is made up of 15 amino acids. Some clones are missing from TCRdb's copy, which holds only in-frame ones; the method was immunoSEQ multiplex PCR. The table records under 150,000 clones, 86% of them present only once. This specimen belongs to a study of Ad26.COV2.S vaccination and SARS-CoV-2 variants. Findings and caveats of the study: It was reported that spike-specific CD8+ and CD4+ T cell responses were substantially broad after vaccination. Spike-specific TCR breadth in vaccine recipients exceeded that seen in placebo recipients. With respect to non-spike TCR breadth, vaccine and placebo recipients were similar.

This sequence joins TRBV9 and TRBJ2-1; TRBD1 or TRBD2 may be the D gene (5 bases each). The TCR was taken from a human donor who had recovered from COVID-19. Sequencing used peripheral blood, obtained after recovery from COVID-19. The CDR3 DNA sequence: TGTGCCAGCAGCACATCCGGGACGCCAAGCAATGAGCAGTTCTTC. It specifies CASSTSGTPSNEQFF. Full variable domain (remainder filled in from reference TRBV9 and TRBJ2-1): DSGVTQTPKHLITATGQRVTLRCSPRSGDLSVYWYQQSLDQGLQFLIQYYNGEERAKGNILERFSAQQFPDLHSELNLSSLELGDSALYFCASSTSGTPSNEQFFGPGTRLTVL.